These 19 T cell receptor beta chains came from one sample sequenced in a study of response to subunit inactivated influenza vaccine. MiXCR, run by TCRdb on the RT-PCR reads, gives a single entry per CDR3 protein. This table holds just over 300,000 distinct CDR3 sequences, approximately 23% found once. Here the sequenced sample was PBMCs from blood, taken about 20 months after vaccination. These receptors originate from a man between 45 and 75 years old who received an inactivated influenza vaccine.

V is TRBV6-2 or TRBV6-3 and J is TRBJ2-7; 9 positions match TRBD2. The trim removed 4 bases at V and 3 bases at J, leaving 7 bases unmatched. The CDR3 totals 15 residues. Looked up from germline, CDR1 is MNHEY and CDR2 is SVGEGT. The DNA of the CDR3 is TGTGCCAGCAGTTTACTTAGCGGGAGTATCTACGAGCAGTACTTC. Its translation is CASSLLSGSIYEQYF.

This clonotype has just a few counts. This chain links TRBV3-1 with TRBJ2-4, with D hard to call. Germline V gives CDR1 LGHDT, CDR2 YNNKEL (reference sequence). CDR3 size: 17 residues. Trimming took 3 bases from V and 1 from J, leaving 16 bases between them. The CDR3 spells CASSHRVVPIAKNIQYF. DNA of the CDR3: TGTGCCAGCAGCCATAGGGTAGTCCCCATCGCCAAAAACATTCAGTACTTC.

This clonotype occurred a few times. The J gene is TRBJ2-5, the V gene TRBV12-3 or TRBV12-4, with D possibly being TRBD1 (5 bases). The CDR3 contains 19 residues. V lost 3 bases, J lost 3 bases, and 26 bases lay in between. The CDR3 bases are TGTGCCAGCAGTTTTCCCCCCTCTTTTCAGGGAAAAGGAGAAGAGACCCAGTACTTC. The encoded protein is CASSFPPSFQGKGEETQYF.

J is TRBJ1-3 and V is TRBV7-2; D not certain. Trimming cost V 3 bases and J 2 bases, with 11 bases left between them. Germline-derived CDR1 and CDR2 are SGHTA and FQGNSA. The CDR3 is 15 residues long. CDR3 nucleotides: TGTGCCAGCAGCTTTGGAGCTGAGGCTGGAAACACCATATATTTT. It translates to CASSFGAEAGNTIYF.

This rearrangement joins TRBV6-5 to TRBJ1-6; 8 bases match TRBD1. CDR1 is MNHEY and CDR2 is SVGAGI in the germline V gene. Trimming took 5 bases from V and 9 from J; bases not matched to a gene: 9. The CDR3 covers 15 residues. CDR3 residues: CASSLDRGFGSPLHF. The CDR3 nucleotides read TGTGCCAGCAGTCTCGACAGGGGATTCGGTTCACCCCTCCACTTT.

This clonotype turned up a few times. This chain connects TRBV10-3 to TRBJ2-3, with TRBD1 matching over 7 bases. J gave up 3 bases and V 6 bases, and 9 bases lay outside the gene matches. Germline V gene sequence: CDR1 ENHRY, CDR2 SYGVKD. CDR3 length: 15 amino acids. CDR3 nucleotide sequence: TGTGCCATCAGGAAACAGGGGACGGGGACAGATACGCAGTATTTT. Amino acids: CAIRKQGTGTDTQYF.

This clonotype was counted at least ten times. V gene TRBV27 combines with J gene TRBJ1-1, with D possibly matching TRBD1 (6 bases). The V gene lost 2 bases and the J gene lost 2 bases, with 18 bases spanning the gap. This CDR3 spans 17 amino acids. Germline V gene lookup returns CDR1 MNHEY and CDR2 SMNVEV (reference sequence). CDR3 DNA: TGTGCCAGCAGTTTAAGCGGGACACACCGATTAAACACTGAAGCTTTCTTT. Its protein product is CASSLSGTHRLNTEAFF.

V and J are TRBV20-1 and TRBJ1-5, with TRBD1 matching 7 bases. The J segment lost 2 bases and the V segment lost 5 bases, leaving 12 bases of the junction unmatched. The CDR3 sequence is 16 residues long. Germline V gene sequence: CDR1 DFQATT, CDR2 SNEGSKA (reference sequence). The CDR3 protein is CSAPDRAKIRNQPQHF. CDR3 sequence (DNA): TGCAGTGCTCCCGACAGGGCCAAGATCCGCAATCAGCCCCAGCATTTT.

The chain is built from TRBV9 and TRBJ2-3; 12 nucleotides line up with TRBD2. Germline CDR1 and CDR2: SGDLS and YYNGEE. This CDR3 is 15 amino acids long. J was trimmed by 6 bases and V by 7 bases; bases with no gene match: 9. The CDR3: CASGPLAGGHDTQYF. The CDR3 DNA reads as TGTGCCAGCGGACCCCTAGCGGGAGGGCATGATACGCAGTATTTT.

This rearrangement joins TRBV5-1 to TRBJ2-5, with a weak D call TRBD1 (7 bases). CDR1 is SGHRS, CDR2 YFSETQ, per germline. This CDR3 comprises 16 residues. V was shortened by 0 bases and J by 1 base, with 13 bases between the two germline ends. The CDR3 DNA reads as TGCGCCAGCAGCTTGGCTCAGGGGGGAGGCCAAGAGACCCAGTACTTC. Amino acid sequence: CASSLAQGGGQETQYF.

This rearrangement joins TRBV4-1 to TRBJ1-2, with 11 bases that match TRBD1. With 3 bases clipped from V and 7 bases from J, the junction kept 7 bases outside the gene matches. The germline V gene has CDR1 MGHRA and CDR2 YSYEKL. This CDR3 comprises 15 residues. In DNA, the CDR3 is TGCGCCAGCAGCCAGATGGACAGGGGGCGCGGTGGCTACACCTTC. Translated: CASSQMDRGRGGYTF.

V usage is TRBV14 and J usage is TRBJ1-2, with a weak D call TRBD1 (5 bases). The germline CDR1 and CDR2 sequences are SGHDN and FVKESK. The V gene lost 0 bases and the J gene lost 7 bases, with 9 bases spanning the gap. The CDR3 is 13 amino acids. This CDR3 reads CASSQDQGLGYTF. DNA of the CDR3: TGTGCCAGCAGCCAAGATCAGGGTCTTGGCTACACCTTC.

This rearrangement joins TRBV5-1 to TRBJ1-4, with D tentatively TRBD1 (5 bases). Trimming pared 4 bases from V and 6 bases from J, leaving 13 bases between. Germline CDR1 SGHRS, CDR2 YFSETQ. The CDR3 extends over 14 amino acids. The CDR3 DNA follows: TGCGCCAGCAGCCCCTCTCCAGGGTATGAAAAACTGTTTTTT. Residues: CASSPSPGYEKLFF.

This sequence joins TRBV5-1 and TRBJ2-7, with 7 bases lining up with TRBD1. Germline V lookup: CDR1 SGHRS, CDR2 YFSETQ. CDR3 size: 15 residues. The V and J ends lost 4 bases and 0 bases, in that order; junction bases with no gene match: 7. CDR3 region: CASSQTGQSSYEQYF. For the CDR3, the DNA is TGCGCCAGCAGCCAGACGGGACAGAGCTCCTACGAGCAGTACTTC.

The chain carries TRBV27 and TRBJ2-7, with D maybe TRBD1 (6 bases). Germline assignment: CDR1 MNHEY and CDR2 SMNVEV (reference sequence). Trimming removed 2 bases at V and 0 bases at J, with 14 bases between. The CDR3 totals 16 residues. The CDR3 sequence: CASSLRGDTFSYEQYF. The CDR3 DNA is TGTGCCAGCAGTTTAAGAGGGGACACTTTCTCCTACGAGCAGTACTTC.

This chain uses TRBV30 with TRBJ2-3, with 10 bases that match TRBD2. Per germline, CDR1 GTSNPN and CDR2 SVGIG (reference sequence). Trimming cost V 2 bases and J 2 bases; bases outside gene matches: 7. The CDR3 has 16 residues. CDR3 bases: TGTGCCTGGAGTTCTGGGACTAGCGTCGACACAGATACGCAGTATTTT. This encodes CAWSSGTSVDTDTQYF.

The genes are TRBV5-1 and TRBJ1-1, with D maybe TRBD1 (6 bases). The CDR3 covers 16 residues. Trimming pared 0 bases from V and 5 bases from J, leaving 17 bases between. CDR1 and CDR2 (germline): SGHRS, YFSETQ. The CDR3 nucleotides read TGCGCCAGCAGCTTGGTTGGACAGAAGAAGAATACTGAAGCTTTCTTT. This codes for CASSLVGQKKNTEAFF.

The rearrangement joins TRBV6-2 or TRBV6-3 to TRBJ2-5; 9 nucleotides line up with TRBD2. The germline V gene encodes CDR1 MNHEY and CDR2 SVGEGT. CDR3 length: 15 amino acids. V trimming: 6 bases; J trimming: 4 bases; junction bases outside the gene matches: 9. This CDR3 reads CASSRIGLASETQYF. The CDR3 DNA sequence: TGTGCCAGCAGCCGGATTGGACTAGCGTCAGAGACCCAGTACTTC.

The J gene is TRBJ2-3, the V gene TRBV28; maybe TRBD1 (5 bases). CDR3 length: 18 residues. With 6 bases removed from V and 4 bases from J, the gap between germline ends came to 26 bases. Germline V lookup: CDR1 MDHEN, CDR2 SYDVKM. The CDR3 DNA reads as TGTGCCAGCAGCCGTAAGTGGGGCGCTAGAAAGTCCCCAGATACGCAGTATTTT. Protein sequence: CASSRKWGARKSPDTQYF.